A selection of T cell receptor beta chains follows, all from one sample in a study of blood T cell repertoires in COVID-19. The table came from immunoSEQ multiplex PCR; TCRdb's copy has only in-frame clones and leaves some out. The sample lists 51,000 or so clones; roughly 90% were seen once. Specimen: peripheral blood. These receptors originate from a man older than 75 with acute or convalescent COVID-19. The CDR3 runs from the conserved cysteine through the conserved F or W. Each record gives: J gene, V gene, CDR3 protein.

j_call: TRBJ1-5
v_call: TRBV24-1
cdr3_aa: CATSPGTGLGQPQHF

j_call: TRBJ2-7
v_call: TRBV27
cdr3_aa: CASSLWFAGGPYEQYF

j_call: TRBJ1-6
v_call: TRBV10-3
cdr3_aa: CAIRERGNSPLHF

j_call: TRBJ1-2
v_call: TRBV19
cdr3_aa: CASSIPAGNYGYTF

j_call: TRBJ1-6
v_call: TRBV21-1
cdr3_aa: CASSPQDSPLHF

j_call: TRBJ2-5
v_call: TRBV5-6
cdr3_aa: CASSLGPRQETQYF

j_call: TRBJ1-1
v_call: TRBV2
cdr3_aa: CASSKMLGQKEAFF

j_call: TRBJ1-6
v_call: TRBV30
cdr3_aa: CAWIPGQGADNSPLHF

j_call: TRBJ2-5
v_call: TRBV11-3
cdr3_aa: CASSKGGYQETQYF

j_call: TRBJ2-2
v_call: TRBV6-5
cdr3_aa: CATHRVDTGELFF

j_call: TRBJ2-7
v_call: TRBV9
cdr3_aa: CASSVSPASGGHSYEQYF